The clone carrying this T cell receptor beta chain was seen a handful of times. Antigen specificity is unknown. This sample is drawn from a study of T-cell memory formation after mild COVID-19. Across the study: Clusters were largely donor specific.

5'RACE with constant-segment primers built TCRalpha and TCRbeta cDNA libraries with UMIs. Each CDR3 protein gets one entry after TCRdb re-called the 5' RACE reads with MiXCR. The sample has just over 350,000 distinct CDR3 sequences, approximately 15% seen once. Study-wide results and limits: Clonal second-wave expansions that peaked on day 37 had unconfirmed SARS-CoV-2 specificity. CD8+ contracting clones occupied EMRA, while CD4+ ones occupied mainly CM and EM.

Germline CDR1 MDHEN, CDR2 SYDVKM. CDR3 length: 15 residues. Trimming removed 6 bases from V and 0 bases from J, with 13 bases in between. The source of this sequence is a man between 18 and 35 years old who had mild COVID-19 (a few samples of this study predate the infection). Cell type and time point are not known. The sample consisted of PBMCs or a T cell subset sorted from them (not recorded which). The V call is TRBV28, the J call TRBJ2-3; TRBD1 is a possible D gene (6 bases). CDR3 region: CASRGQSGSTDTQYF. The CDR3 coding sequence is TGTGCCAGCAGGGGACAATCAGGCAGCACAGATACGCAGTATTTT.